These 3 T cell receptor beta chains came from one sample sequenced in a study of cytomegalovirus exposure and HLA in healthy donors (dated by TCRdb to between 2016 and 2019). Library preparation employed the immunoSEQ multiplex PCR assay. For the multiplex PCR, a mixture combining 60 forward primers for TCR Vbeta segments and 13 reverse primers for TCR Jbeta segments was used. This is the immuneACCESS table as TCRdb keeps it, with only in-frame sequences that have V and J called. A part of the clones is gone; compared with another copy, unresolved V genes explain less than half, and the rest is unexplained. The sample includes over 100,000 clones, with about 70% observed a single time. In total, the top ten clones hold roughly 12% of the sample. Sequencing used PBMCs. The receptor set was obtained from a woman in her forties in good health and CMV-seropositive.

This clone has only one observation. The chain combines TRBV5-1 with TRBJ2-3, with D perhaps matching TRBD1 (5 bases). The CDR3 consists of 16 residues. The V gene's germline CDR1 is SGHRS and CDR2 YFSETQ. Trimming removed 0 bases at V and 6 bases at J, with 17 bases between. CDR3 amino acids: CASSLGHSGRGDTQYF. In DNA form, the CDR3 reads TGCGCCAGCAGCTTGGGGCACTCAGGGCGCGGTGATACGCAGTATTTT.

This clone was observed a single time. The chain joins TRBV27 to TRBJ1-2; D is perhaps TRBD1 (6 bases). CDR1 is MNHEY, CDR2 SMNVEV, per germline (reference sequence). The V and J ends lost 3 bases and 4 bases respectively, with 15 bases between them. The CDR3 extends over 15 amino acids. The DNA of the CDR3 is TGTGCCAGCAGTTTGCAGGGGTCAGTTTTCTATGGCTACACCTTC. Translated: CASSLQGSVFYGYTF.

This clone was counted between two and nine times. This rearrangement joins TRBV6-1 to TRBJ1-2; 7 positions agree with TRBD1. The CDR3 has 13 amino acids. Germline CDR1 is MNHNS and CDR2 is SASEGT. V lost 7 bases to trimming and J lost 11 bases; unmatched junction nucleotides: 13. The CDR3, as DNA: TGTGCCAGCACCTTGCCCGGGACAGCGGTGTACACCTTC. Translating gives CASTLPGTAVYTF.